One and the same sample provided the 10 T cell receptor beta chains below, sequenced in a study of blood T cell repertoires in COVID-19. Clones were sequenced by immunoSEQ multiplex PCR, and TCRdb holds only the in-frame ones, with some missing. The sample consists of 310,000 or so clones, 88% of them appearing once. Specimen: peripheral blood. These TCRs come from a woman in her twenties or thirties with COVID-19, enrolled during active disease.

The V call is TRBV28, the J call TRBJ2-3, with D unclear. The germline V and J ends were trimmed by 4 bases and 5 bases, with 13 bases remaining between them. This CDR3 comprises 14 residues. CDR1 and CDR2 (germline): MDHEN, SYDVKM. The CDR3 sequence: CASSSPLSGDTQYF. DNA of the CDR3: TGTGCCAGCAGTTCGCCCTTATCGGGAGATACGCAGTATTTT.

This rearrangement joins TRBV6-5 to TRBJ1-2; TRBD1 matches 8 bases. The length of the CDR3 is 12 residues. Germline lookup yields CDR1 MNHEY and CDR2 SVGAGI. Germline trimming cut 6 bases from V and 7 bases from J; bases unmatched to any gene: 4. The CDR3 sequence: CASSLDRAGYTF. Written as DNA, the CDR3 is TGTGCCAGCAGCTTGGACAGGGCTGGCTACACCTTC.

DNA for the CDR3: TGTGCTAGTGGTATGGGGTTGGGAGAGGTAACAGATACGCAGTATTTT. Translating it yields CASGMGLGEVTDTQYF. This chain links TRBV12-5 with TRBJ2-3, with TRBD2 as a possible D gene (5 bases). The CDR3 runs to 16 residues. V lost 5 bases, J lost 3 bases, and 18 bases lay in between. In germline, CDR1 is LGHNT, CDR2 FRNRAP. Full variable domain (outside the CDR3, taken from reference TRBV12-5 and TRBJ2-3): DARVTQTPRHKVTEMGQEVTMRCQPILGHNTVFWYRQTMMQGLELLAYFRNRAPLDDSGMPKDRFSAEMPDATLATLKIQPSEPRDSAVYFCASGMGLGEVTDTQYFGPGTRLTVL.

The rearrangement joins TRBV30 to TRBJ2-1; D uncertain. V was trimmed by 2 bases and J by 0 bases, leaving 11 bases between them. The CDR3 length is 15 residues. Per the germline V gene, CDR1 is GTSNPN and CDR2 is SVGIG (reference sequence). The CDR3 protein is CAWSTGLSSYNEQFF. For the CDR3, the DNA is TGTGCCTGGAGTACTGGTCTTAGCTCCTACAATGAGCAGTTCTTC.

In DNA, the CDR3 is TGTGCCAGCAGCTTGGAAGTAGCGGGAGCCCTCACCGGGGAGCTGTTTTTT. Encoded protein: CASSLEVAGALTGELFF. The chain uses TRBV5-4 and TRBJ2-2; 9 bases are a match to TRBD2. V lost 0 bases, J lost 4 bases, and 7 bases stayed unmatched. Germline CDR1 and CDR2: SGHNT and YYREEE (reference sequence). The CDR3 extends over 17 amino acids.

Turning to this clone: The sample has other DNA sequences that encode this CDR3 too. CDR3 in amino acids: CASSLAQSYEQYF. CDR3 nucleotides: TGTGCCAGCAGTTTAGCACAATCCTACGAGCAGTACTTC. The chain links TRBV27 to TRBJ2-7, with no clear D. Trimming removed 2 bases from V and 1 base from J, with 6 bases in between. The V gene's germline CDR1 is MNHEY and CDR2 SMNVEV (reference sequence). The CDR3 runs to 13 residues.

The chain uses TRBV6-5 and TRBJ1-4; D is possibly TRBD1 (5 bases). The CDR3 sequence is 15 residues long. Germline CDR1 MNHEY, CDR2 SVGAGI. Trimming took 6 bases from V and 8 from J, leaving 19 bases between them. The CDR3 reads CASRRSHGGEEKLFF. The CDR3 nucleotides are TGTGCCAGCAGACGCAGCCACGGGGGAGAGGAAAAACTGTTTTTT.

This chain links TRBV28 with TRBJ1-1; 10 bases match TRBD1. V shed 5 bases, J shed 4 bases, and the junction held 10 bases outside the gene matches. Germline CDR1 is MDHEN and CDR2 is SYDVKM. This CDR3 spans 16 amino acids. The CDR3: CASSRQGALGGTEAFF. CDR3 coding DNA: TGTGCCAGCAGTAGACAGGGGGCCCTGGGGGGCACTGAAGCTTTCTTT.

The V and J genes are TRBV5-6 and TRBJ2-4, with 7 bases that match TRBD1. The CDR3 length is 13 residues. V lost 2 bases, J lost 6 bases, and 2 bases stayed unmatched. From germline, CDR1 is SGHDT and CDR2 YYEEEE. CDR3 DNA sequence: TGTGCCAGCAGCTTAGGGGGCGGAAACATTCAGTACTTC. Translation gives CASSLGGGNIQYF.

CDR3 nucleotides: TGTGCCAGCAGCCGACCAGGGGACCCTGGGGCCAACGTCCTGACTTTC. This translates into CASSRPGDPGANVLTF. The rearrangement uses TRBV5-4 and TRBJ2-6; weak D call: TRBD1 (6 bases). The V gene's germline CDR1 is SGHNT and CDR2 YYREEE (reference sequence). The CDR3 covers 16 residues. The V end lost 4 bases, the J end lost 2 bases, and 13 bases lay between the germline ends.